Presented here are 13 T cell receptor beta chains from one specimen sequenced in a study of patients and donors after allogeneic stem cell transplantation. TCRdb re-called the RT-PCR reads through MiXCR, storing one row per CDR3 protein. This sample carries about 230,000 distinct CDR3 sequences, 13% to 15% of them seen once, and the ten largest clones take roughly 12%. The sequencing input was blood, either unsorted or a sorted T cell fraction (not recorded which). The receptors shown here come from a human donor who was either an allogeneic HSCT recipient or a stem cell or donor lymphocyte infusion donor (not recorded which). It is not recorded whose cells these are; they may come from a transplant donor.

CDR3: CAYTTGSANEKLFF. The CDR3 DNA sequence: TGTGCCTACACGACAGGGTCTGCTAATGAAAAACTGTTTTTT. This rearrangement joins TRBV2 to TRBJ1-4; TRBD1 aligns across 7 bases. The CDR3 contains 14 residues. V was pared by 11 bases and J by 3 bases, with 9 bases of the junction left unmatched. The V gene's germline CDR1 is SNHLY and CDR2 FYNNEI.

This clonotype was seen ten or more times. This rearrangement joins TRBV20-1 to TRBJ1-5; D may be TRBD1 (6 bases). The germline V gene encodes CDR1 DFQATT and CDR2 SNEGSKA (reference sequence). V shed 6 bases and J shed 2 bases, with 17 bases lying between them. The CDR3 runs 15 residues. CDR3 residues: CSAPTGAFGNQPQHF. As DNA, the CDR3 is TGCAGTGCCCCCACGGGGGCGTTTGGCAATCAGCCCCAGCATTTT.

This clonotype was seen repeatedly, ten times or more. V gene TRBV12-3 or TRBV12-4 combines with J gene TRBJ2-5; D is unresolved. There are 13 residues in the CDR3. V lost 6 bases and J lost 7, with 15 bases in between. The CDR3 DNA reads TGTGCCAGCAGCCTAGGGTTGAAGGGGACCCAGTACTTC. Translated: CASSLGLKGTQYF.

There are a few counts of this clonotype. V is TRBV6-1 and J is TRBJ2-1, with D possibly TRBD1 on 6 matching bases. This CDR3 region has 15 residues. Trimming shortened V by 1 base and J by 4 bases, and 11 bases separated the two germline ends. Germline assignment: CDR1 MNHNS and CDR2 SASEGT. This CDR3 is CASSEGTGTYNEQFF. The DNA of the CDR3 is TGTGCCAGCAGTGAAGGGACGGGGACATACAATGAGCAGTTCTTC.

This clonotype occurred once. The chain has TRBV19 and TRBJ1-5; D gene uncertain. Germline values: CDR1 LNHDA, CDR2 SQIVND (reference sequence). V was pared by 4 bases and J by 2 bases, with 12 bases between. The CDR3 spans 15 residues. CDR3 nucleotide sequence: TGTGCCAGTAGTAAAGGGTTGGGCGGCAATCAGCCCCAGCATTTT. Translating it yields CASSKGLGGNQPQHF.

This chain joins TRBV27 and TRBJ1-4; D gene uncertain. Trimming removed 6 bases at V and 8 bases at J, with 16 bases between. Germline-derived CDR1 and CDR2 are MNHEY and SMNVEV (reference sequence). This CDR3 has 14 amino acids. Here the CDR3 reads CASSQALGGEKLFF. DNA for the CDR3: TGTGCCAGCAGCCAGGCGTTGGGTGGAGAAAAACTGTTTTTT.

This clonotype appeared many times. This sequence joins TRBV12-3 or TRBV12-4 and TRBJ1-5; D gene unclear. CDR3 size: 13 residues. V lost 4 bases, J lost 6 bases, and 10 bases lay in between. CDR3 region: CASSYRAVQPQHF. The CDR3 region has the DNA TGTGCCAGCAGTTACCGCGCGGTTCAGCCCCAGCATTTT.

This clonotype appeared many times. The V and J genes are TRBV12-3 or TRBV12-4 and TRBJ2-6; D call uncertain. V lost 1 base and J lost 2, with 3 bases in between. This CDR3 has 14 residues. CDR3 loop: CASSLETGANVLTF. CDR3 coding DNA: TGTGCCAGCAGTTTAGAAACTGGGGCCAACGTCCTGACTTTC.

The chain carries TRBV3-1 and TRBJ2-7, with no clear D. Per the germline V gene, CDR1 is LGHDT and CDR2 is YNNKEL (reference sequence). Deletions cut 3 bases from V and 7 bases from J, with 10 bases between. CDR3 size: 12 residues. The CDR3, as DNA: TGTGCCAGCAGCCAGACCACACGGGAGCAGTACTTC. The encoded protein is CASSQTTREQYF.

The chain uses TRBV6-1 and TRBJ1-1; D is perhaps TRBD1 (5 bases). Germline CDR1 is MNHNS and CDR2 is SASEGT. The CDR3 extends over 19 amino acids. V lost 0 bases and J lost 0, with 20 bases in between. The CDR3 region has the DNA TGTGCCAGCAGTGAAGCGGAAAGGGGAAGATTAGTCATGAACACTGAAGCTTTCTTT. Amino acid sequence: CASSEAERGRLVMNTEAFF.

A few counts support this clonotype. The CDR3: CASSTRGLAGVDEQYF. The CDR3 nucleotides are TGTGCCAGCAGCACGCGGGGACTAGCGGGCGTGGACGAGCAGTACTTC. The chain employs TRBV3-1 and TRBJ2-7; 12 bases agree with TRBD2. This CDR3 spans 16 amino acids. Germline V gene sequence: CDR1 LGHDT, CDR2 YNNKEL (reference sequence). The V segment lost 5 bases and the J segment 5 bases; nucleotides outside the gene matches: 10.

There are many counts of this clonotype. The chain is built from TRBV12-3 or TRBV12-4 and TRBJ2-4; D may match TRBD1 or TRBD2 (5 bases each). The CDR3 runs to 13 residues. The ends were cut back, 6 bases at V and 8 bases at J, with 14 bases in the middle. CDR3 sequence (DNA): TGTGCCAGCAGCATATTCGGGGCGGACATTCAGTACTTC. It yields the protein CASSIFGADIQYF.

This clonotype occurred many times. The chain is built from TRBV5-1 and TRBJ1-3; D uncertain. With 2 bases removed from V and 0 bases from J, the gap between germline ends came to 3 bases. Germline-derived CDR1 and CDR2 are SGHRS and YFSETQ. The CDR3 spans 13 residues. The DNA for the CDR3 is TGCGCCAGCAGCTTCGGCTCTGGAAACACCATATATTTT. Translation: CASSFGSGNTIYF.